Each of the 19 T cell receptor beta chains below was sequenced from the same sample in a study of cytomegalovirus exposure and HLA in healthy donors. Primers included in the PCR were 60 Vbeta and 13 Jbeta primers. Only in-frame clones appear in the TCRdb table, and some are missing; sequencing was by immunoSEQ multiplex PCR. Altogether 85,000 to 130,000 clones are present, 65% to 80% being singletons, with the ten largest covering around 2.7%. Sequenced sample: PBMCs. Receptors were obtained from a male donor in good health and CMV-seropositive.

V gene TRBV30 combines with J gene TRBJ1-6; unclear D gene. Trimming removed 3 bases at V and 10 bases at J, with 16 bases between. Germline values: CDR1 GTSNPN, CDR2 SVGIG (reference sequence). The length of the CDR3 is 14 residues. The CDR3 sequence is CAWSPGVSGSPLHF. The CDR3 DNA is TGTGCCTGGAGCCCCGGGGTGTCTGGGTCACCCCTCCACTTT.

The rearrangement joins TRBV25-1 to TRBJ2-1; TRBD1 aligns across 10 bases. The V gene's germline CDR1 is MGHDK and CDR2 SYGVNS. The CDR3 consists of 16 residues. V trimming: 4 bases; J trimming: 9 bases; junction bases outside the gene matches: 12. DNA for the CDR3: TGTGCCAGCAGTGCCCGCGGACAGGGGGTCTTGTTTGAGCAGTTCTTC. It codes for CASSARGQGVLFEQFF.

This clone turned up a few times. One end of the junction varies from germline; a read error may be responsible. J is TRBJ1-2 and V is TRBV28; 7 bases align to TRBD1. This CDR3 region has 13 residues. Germline V gives CDR1 MDHEN, CDR2 SYDVKM. The CDR3 nucleotides read TGTGCCAGCAGCCAAAACAGGGGAGAAGGCTACCCCTTC. It yields the protein CASSQNRGEGYPF.

J is TRBJ1-4 and V is TRBV6-6; 9 bases match TRBD1. From germline, CDR1 is MNHNY and CDR2 SVGAGI (reference sequence). The CDR3 sequence is 15 residues long. The junction had 9 bases not matched to a gene; V was cut back by 6 bases and J by 7 bases. As DNA, the CDR3 is TGTGCCAGCAGACCTGATGACAGGGGGGGTGAAAAACTGTTTTTT. It is translated as CASRPDDRGGEKLFF.

The chain carries TRBV2 and TRBJ1-2, with no clear D. Germline V gene sequence: CDR1 SNHLY, CDR2 FYNNEI. This CDR3 contains 15 residues. Trimming took off 2 bases at V and 1 base at J, with 11 bases between the two ends. CDR3 coding DNA: TGTGCCAGCAGTGAACTGGAGTTGATTAACTATGGCTACACCTTC. Protein sequence: CASSELELINYGYTF.

V gene TRBV27 combines with J gene TRBJ2-1; a possible D gene is TRBD2 (6 bases). CDR3 length: 13 residues. The V and J ends lost 8 bases and 1 base respectively, with 9 bases between them. Germline assignment: CDR1 MNHEY and CDR2 SMNVEV (reference sequence). CDR3 residues: CASRGWSYNEQFF. Here the CDR3 DNA reads TGTGCCAGCCGGGGGTGGTCCTACAATGAGCAGTTCTTC.

This chain links TRBV9 with TRBJ2-7, with D maybe TRBD1 (5 bases). The CDR3 length is 16 residues. The V and J ends lost 4 bases and 0 bases respectively, with 17 bases between them. The germline V gene encodes CDR1 SGDLS and CDR2 YYNGEE. The CDR3 sequence: CASSPVGLASSYEQYF. CDR3 nucleotide sequence: TGTGCCAGCAGCCCCGTGGGGCTGGCGAGCTCCTACGAGCAGTACTTC. The whole variable domain, filled in from reference TRBV9 and TRBJ2-7, reads DSGVTQTPKHLITATGQRVTLRCSPRSGDLSVYWYQQSLDQGLQFLIQYYNGEERAKGNILERFSAQQFPDLHSELNLSSLELGDSALYFCASSPVGLASSYEQYFGPGTRLTVT.

The chain has TRBV5-4 and TRBJ2-7; 10 nucleotides match TRBD1. This CDR3 spans 14 amino acids. CDR1 is SGHNT, CDR2 YYREEE, per germline (reference sequence). V dropped 4 bases and J dropped 4; count of bases not matched to a gene: 5. In nucleotides, the CDR3 is TGTGCCAGCAGCAGGGCGGGACAGGGGTACGAGCAGTACTTC. Protein sequence: CASSRAGQGYEQYF.

Remarks on this clone: Without the conserved terminal phenylalanine or tryptophan, this CDR3 likely stems from a read error. The chain is built from TRBV30 and TRBJ2-2; unclear D gene. The CDR3 extends over 15 amino acids. Trimming shortened V by 5 bases and J by 0 bases, and 13 bases separated the two germline ends. Germline CDR1 is GTSNPN and CDR2 is SVGIG (reference sequence). The CDR3 protein is CAWSTKMANTGELFL. CDR3 bases: TGTGCCTGGTCTACAAAAATGGCGAACACCGGGGAGCTGTTTCTT.

J is TRBJ1-2 and V is TRBV2, with a weak D call TRBD1 (5 bases). The CDR3 extends over 16 amino acids. The ends were cut back, 7 bases at V and 8 bases at J, with 26 bases in the middle. Per the germline V gene, CDR1 is SNHLY and CDR2 is FYNNEI. The CDR3 bases are TGTGCCAGCACCCCGGAACCACAGGCTCTCTATAGAGGCTACACCTTC. Translating it yields CASTPEPQALYRGYTF.

The chain is built from TRBV2 and TRBJ2-3; 11 nucleotides match TRBD2. Per the germline V gene, CDR1 is SNHLY and CDR2 is FYNNEI. This CDR3 contains 16 residues. J gave up 3 bases and V 3 bases, and 5 bases lay outside the gene matches. The CDR3 DNA follows: TGTGCCAGCAGTGACCTAGCGGGGGGAAGGACAGATACGCAGTATTTT. Translating it yields CASSDLAGGRTDTQYF.

With regard to this clone: The same CDR3 can be traced to other DNA sequences in this sample. The CDR3 region is CASSPTGQYEQYF. The CDR3 nucleotides are TGTGCCAGCAGTCCGACAGGACAGTACGAGCAGTACTTC. The chain employs TRBV28 and TRBJ2-7; maybe TRBD1 (6 bases). CDR3 size: 13 residues. The V end lost 5 bases, the J end lost 4 bases, and 12 bases lay between the germline ends. Germline loops: CDR1 MDHEN, CDR2 SYDVKM.

Only a few counts were recorded for this clone. One end of the junction is discordant with germline, which a read error may explain. The chain has TRBV7-7 and TRBJ2-3; no clear D gene. Germline V CDR1 and CDR2: SSHAT, FNYEAQ (reference sequence). This CDR3 has 15 residues. This CDR3 is CASSLVFGSTDTQYF. CDR3 coding DNA: TGTGCTAGCAGCTTAGTTTTCGGGAGCACAGATACGCAGTATTTT.

The gene calls are TRBV9 and TRBJ2-6; D might be TRBD1 (6 bases). The CDR3 extends over 19 amino acids. The germline V gene has CDR1 SGDLS and CDR2 YYNGEE. Trimming left V 3 bases short and J 8 bases short, with 27 bases between. The chain's CDR3 is CASSAPTSGTQLGPNVLTF. DNA of the CDR3: TGTGCCAGCAGCGCACCGACGTCGGGGACACAGCTGGGACCCAACGTCCTGACTTTC.

In this sample, this clone turned up a few times. The gene calls are TRBV6-6 and TRBJ2-7, with D tentatively TRBD1 (6 bases). V lost 10 bases, J lost 2 bases, and 21 bases lay in between. Germline CDR1 MNHNY, CDR2 SVGAGI (reference sequence). The CDR3 sequence is 15 residues long. The CDR3: CATEARGSFPYEQYF. In nucleotides, the CDR3 is TGTGCCACCGAGGCAAGGGGGTCTTTCCCCTACGAGCAGTACTTC.

The chain combines TRBV18 with TRBJ2-5; 7 bases match TRBD1. After removal of 3 bases from V and 3 bases from J, the junction contained 1 base not matched to a gene. The CDR3 totals 13 residues. CDR1 is KGHSH and CDR2 is LQKENI in the germline V gene. The CDR3 bases are TGTGCCAGCTCACCCGGGACAGAAGAGACCCAGTACTTC. Encoded protein: CASSPGTEETQYF.

The chain links TRBV6-4 to TRBJ2-1; D might be TRBD2 (6 bases). Trimming took off 0 bases at V and 7 bases at J, with 10 bases between the two ends. Germline CDR1 is MRHNA and CDR2 is SNTAGT. There are 14 residues in the CDR3. CDR3 amino acids: CASSDSLAGNEQFF. For the CDR3, the DNA is TGTGCCAGCAGTGACTCTTTGGCGGGGAATGAGCAGTTCTTC.

This chain links TRBV4-3 with TRBJ2-5, with 9 bases lining up with TRBD1. Judging by the DNA end, TRBJ2-7 fits better; the J call may be wrong. The CDR3 covers 16 residues. Looked up from germline, CDR1 is LGHNA and CDR2 is YSLEER. The CDR3 DNA is TGCGCCAGCAGCCCGTCCCGTGGGACAGGGTCCTACGAGCAGTACTTC. Translation: CASSPSRGTGSYEQYF.

A few counts support this clone. The rearrangement uses TRBV19 and TRBJ2-7; D may be TRBD1 (6 bases). The CDR3 is made up of 14 amino acids. Germline V gives CDR1 LNHDA, CDR2 SQIVND (reference sequence). V was clipped by 6 bases and J by 0 bases, with 12 bases between them. CDR3 in amino acids: CASSTGSDSYEQYF. As DNA, the CDR3 is TGTGCCAGTAGCACAGGGTCGGACTCCTACGAGCAGTACTTC.